This T cell receptor beta chain was sequenced in a study of beta chain features in type 1 diabetes (dated by TCRdb to 2017 to 2018). General notes on the study: Mean age, gender distribution, total cell number and subset yield were not different between patients and healthy donors. A total of 107,917,701 sorted cells were examined across all samples, and the number of cells per subset was strongly correlated with RNA yield. Naive and central memory subsets were obtained from all 30 or so donors, but regulatory and stem cell-like memory subsets were isolated from only 8 patients and roughly eight healthy donors. The study compared TCRB repertoires of sorted circulating CD4+ T cell subsets between recently diagnosed type 1 diabetes patients and matched healthy donors.

CDR1 MNHEY and CDR2 SMNVEV are derived from the germline V gene (reference sequence). Germline trimming amounts to 3 bases on V and 2 bases on J, with 14 as the count of junction bases outside the gene matches. The cysteine opens and the phenylalanine closes a CDR3 of 18 amino acids. Solely the CDR3 DNA is kept, with 54 bases framed from the first base. The entire amount of isolated RNA was reverse transcribed using the High Capacity cDNA Reverse Transcription Kit, so the sequenced TCRB transcripts were expressed ones. Deep immunoSEQ sequencing was applied to naive, central memory and regulatory T cell samples, giving an average of about 3.57 million total reads per sample. Sorted cells were lysed in RLT buffer and RNA was extracted with DNase-treated RNeasy Micro or Mini kits, depending on cell number. Each cell subset was processed on its own to prevent cross-contamination, while patient and healthy donor samples were processed together. The immunoSEQ multiplex PCR was used to amplify TCRB sequences from cDNA, generating 87-bp fragments that spanned the CDR3 region. Sequencing of the amplicons was done on the Illumina HiSeq platform. As for how the authors treated the data: PCR bias was corrected computationally using synthetic template baselines, and reads within Hamming distance 2 were collapsed, with unmergeable singletons discarded. Reads were aligned to IMGT to assign V, D and J genes, CDR3 length, and insertions or deletions at six rearrangement sites. Within each subset, clonotype counts were normalized to sorted cell number, and only after that were true diversity and Gini coefficients computed with the tcR R package. The overlap coefficient, calculated on TCRB nucleotide sequences, was used to measure repertoire sharing. The source is immuneACCESS, and TCRdb retained only in-frame sequences with V and J called. Part of the clones is not carried over; for the studies checked, unresolved V genes explain less than half of this, and the remainder is unexplained. That table is the source of V, J and clone size, and D and trimming were worked out from the DNA. Present in this sample are about 180,000 clones, about an eighth of which were seen just once. About 0.59% of the sample belongs to the ten largest clones.

Each donor gave one peripheral blood draw, averaging approximately 0.11 L, which was collected into heparinised tubes. A BD FACSAria II and a panel including CD45RO, CCR7, CD25, CD127, CD95 and CD27 were used to sort naive, central memory, regulatory and stem cell-like memory CD4+ T cells. Every sorted population had a purity above 95%. PBMCs were isolated right away by Lymphoprep density gradient centrifugation and were stained directly, without culture. Samples were stained and sorted in pairs, with one healthy donor and one patient per experiment, so that batch effects were minimized. A note on this clone: The antigen it binds to is not known. Base qualities are not at hand, and no much larger clone is one base apart.

Summary of the overall study and its limitations: Naive, central memory and regulatory TCRB repertoires appeared more similar among patients than among healthy donors. HLA sub-analyses involved small numbers of individuals, so any influence of HLA type on TCRB rearrangement remained unresolved. Because cDNA was sequenced instead of genomic DNA, activated cells with high expression could be over-represented, although the groups did not differ in activation or CD3 levels. At VDJ recombination sites, patients with type 1 diabetes made fewer insertions and deleted more nucleotides, a pattern implying thymic rearrangement abnormalities. In all four CD4+ subsets, TCRB CDR3 length was moderately but significantly shorter in type 1 diabetes patients. PCR might favor shorter templates, but patient and control samples were amplified and corrected together, so any skew would affect both groups equally.

Sequencing was performed on central memory CD4+ T cells from blood. Recombination joined TRBV27 with TRBJ2-3; 7 junctional bases match TRBD1. This receptor was identified in a woman between 18 and 29 years old in good health. The DNA sequence is TGTGCCAGCAGTTTTGATGTTGGAGACAGGGCCCCCACAGATACGCAGTATTTT. It encodes CASSFDVGDRAPTDTQYF.